The next 17 T cell receptor beta chains were all read from a single sample in a study of regulatory T cells in long-lasting Graves disease. Construction of TCR beta libraries relied on iRepertoire HTBI primers and on Arm-PCR targeting CDR3 regions. TCRdb re-derived calls from the multiplex PCR reads in MiXCR, one entry per CDR3 protein. The table shows about 660,000 distinct CDR3 sequences, with around 30% occurring only once. Stated time point: persistent/refractory GD, antithyroid drugs over 5 years with positive TRAb. RNA isolated from PBMCs was used to make the TCR library. This sample comprised peripheral blood mononuclear cells (PBMCs), obtained when the disease was refractory, from a patient treated with antithyroid drugs. The receptors were gathered from a female donor with Graves disease.

This clonotype came up many times. The rearrangement uses TRBV28 and TRBJ1-5; possible D gene TRBD1, 5 bases. Between the trimmed V and J ends, which lost 6 bases and 6 bases, there was a span of 18 bases. The length of the CDR3 is 15 residues. The germline gives CDR1 MDHEN, CDR2 SYDVKM. The CDR3 here is CASREEAGFGQPQHF. CDR3 nucleotides: TGTGCCAGCAGGGAAGAGGCAGGGTTCGGTCAGCCCCAGCATTTT.

The chain links TRBV29-1 to TRBJ2-7; D possibly corresponds to TRBD2 (6 bases). V was shortened by 6 bases and J by 1 base, with 16 bases between the two germline ends. The CDR3 contains 14 residues. Germline V gene lookup returns CDR1 SQVTM and CDR2 ANQGSEA. In DNA form, the CDR3 reads TGCAGCGTGTATCCAGGGACTGAATCCTACGAGCAGTACTTC. Amino acids: CSVYPGTESYEQYF.

This clonotype was found a few times. The chain joins TRBV9 to TRBJ1-1; D ambiguous. CDR3 length equals 13 residues. Trimming cost V 0 bases and J 4 bases, with 7 bases left between them. From germline, CDR1 is SGDLS and CDR2 YYNGEE. The CDR3 DNA follows: TGTGCCAGCAGCGTAGGGACCGGCACTGAAGCTTTCTTT. Translated, it gives CASSVGTGTEAFF.

This clonotype was counted ten times or more. The chain joins TRBV12-3 or TRBV12-4 to TRBJ1-4; no firm D call. The CDR3 has 15 residues. V was trimmed by 6 bases and J by 0 bases, leaving 11 bases between them. DNA for the CDR3: TGTGCCAGCAGCACCTCGGCCGCAACTAATGAAAAACTGTTTTTT. It encodes CASSTSAATNEKLFF.

J is TRBJ1-5 and V is TRBV7-9; TRBD1 aligns across 9 bases. With V trimmed by 5 bases and J by 5 bases, 7 bases remained unmatched. The CDR3 is made up of 15 amino acids. Germline V gives CDR1 SEHNR, CDR2 FQNEAQ (reference sequence). In DNA form, the CDR3 reads TGTGCCAGCAGCCCTCCGGGACAGGGTCATCAGCCCCAGCATTTT. Its translation: CASSPPGQGHQPQHF.

The sample holds a few counts of this clonotype. V and J are TRBV28 and TRBJ2-5; 9 positions agree with TRBD2. CDR3 length equals 16 residues. The ends lost 5 bases at V and 0 bases at J; junction bases unmatched: 7. Looked up from germline, CDR1 is MDHEN and CDR2 is SYDVKM. The CDR3 reads CASSQRLAVNQETQYF. CDR3 bases: TGTGCCAGCAGTCAACGACTAGCGGTCAACCAAGAGACCCAGTACTTC.

The table lists this clonotype with a few counts. The chain uses TRBV5-1 and TRBJ1-2, with D perhaps TRBD1 (5 bases). CDR1 and CDR2 from the germline V gene are SGHRS and YFSETQ. Trimming took off 1 base at V and 7 bases at J, with 11 bases between the two ends. The CDR3 length is 13 residues. The CDR3 is CASSLQGGGGYTF. The CDR3 DNA reads as TGCGCCAGCAGCTTGCAGGGTGGTGGTGGCTACACCTTC.

The chain is built from TRBV11-2 and TRBJ1-6, with D perhaps matching TRBD1 (5 bases). The V end lost 6 bases, the J end lost 2 bases, and 11 bases lay between the germline ends. CDR1 is SGHAT and CDR2 is FQNNGV in the germline V gene. The CDR3 is made up of 15 amino acids. The CDR3 spells CASRPRQPYNSPLHF. For the CDR3, the DNA is TGTGCCAGCAGACCTCGACAGCCCTATAATTCACCCCTCCACTTT.

This clonotype showed up just a few times. This chain links TRBV30 with TRBJ1-1; TRBD1 matches at 7 bases. J gave up 1 base and V 5 bases, and 7 bases lay outside the gene matches. The germline CDR1 and CDR2 sequences are GTSNPN and SVGIG (reference sequence). This CDR3 comprises 14 residues. CDR3 bases: TGTGCCTGGTCGCCGGGACAGACGAACACTGAAGCTTTCTTT. Translating it yields CAWSPGQTNTEAFF.

This clonotype was observed a handful of times. This chain links TRBV18 with TRBJ1-1, with 10 nucleotides matching TRBD1. The CDR3 sequence is 15 residues long. V lost 2 bases, J lost 4 bases, and 4 bases stayed unmatched. Germline CDR1 reads KGHSH; CDR2 reads LQKENI. Here the CDR3 reads CASSPTDRGSTEAFF. The CDR3 DNA reads as TGTGCCAGCTCACCAACGGACAGGGGGAGCACTGAAGCTTTCTTT.

This clonotype appeared many times. The V gene is TRBV20-1, the J gene TRBJ2-2; no reliable D call. CDR1 and CDR2 from the germline V gene are DFQATT and SNEGSKA (reference sequence). V was shortened by 3 bases and J by 6 bases, with 8 bases between the two germline ends. The CDR3 contains 12 residues. The CDR3 nucleotides read TGCAGTGCTAGGCCAAGGCCCGGGGAGCTGTTTTTT. It yields the protein CSARPRPGELFF.

V and J are TRBV9 and TRBJ2-5; no clear D gene. Per germline, CDR1 SGDLS and CDR2 YYNGEE. The CDR3 has 13 amino acids. V dropped 1 base and J dropped 4 bases, with 8 bases sitting between them. Here the CDR3 reads CASSVRVGETQYF. As DNA, the CDR3 is TGTGCCAGCAGCGTAAGGGTTGGAGAGACCCAGTACTTC.

The J gene is TRBJ2-7, the V gene TRBV12-3 or TRBV12-4; D gene uncertain. V lost 4 bases to trimming and J lost 3 bases, with 10 bases between them. The CDR3 runs to 13 residues. The chain's CDR3 is CASSWQVYYEQYF. DNA of the CDR3: TGTGCCAGCAGTTGGCAGGTCTACTACGAGCAGTACTTC.

Many counts were recorded for this clonotype. The chain combines TRBV28 with TRBJ1-6; D is unclear. The CDR3 runs to 13 residues. Germline V lookup: CDR1 MDHEN, CDR2 SYDVKM. The germline V and J ends were trimmed by 4 bases and 9 bases, with 10 bases remaining between them. The CDR3 sequence: CASSYASGSPLHF. The CDR3 DNA is TGTGCCAGCAGTTATGCTTCGGGTTCACCCCTCCACTTT.

The genes are TRBV19 and TRBJ1-1; 7 nucleotides align to TRBD1. In germline, CDR1 is LNHDA, CDR2 SQIVND (reference sequence). The CDR3 length is 15 residues. V shed 1 base and J 2 bases; nucleotides not matched to a gene: 4. CDR3 amino acids: CASSIGGTDNTEAFF. DNA of the CDR3: TGTGCCAGTAGTATAGGGGGGACAGACAACACTGAAGCTTTCTTT.

The rearrangement uses TRBV28 and TRBJ1-1, with D uncertain. Trimming pared 6 bases from V and 5 bases from J, leaving 16 bases between. The length of the CDR3 is 14 residues. Germline CDR1 is MDHEN and CDR2 is SYDVKM. CDR3 sequence: CASSPPPPGTEAFF. The CDR3 coding sequence is TGTGCCAGCAGCCCCCCTCCCCCGGGGACTGAAGCTTTCTTT.

This clonotype was recorded at least ten times. The chain employs TRBV7-2 and TRBJ2-2; 12 bases are a match to TRBD2. The CDR3 totals 15 residues. In germline, CDR1 is SGHTA, CDR2 FQGNSA. V lost 4 bases to trimming and J lost 7 bases; unmatched junction nucleotides: 4. The CDR3 DNA reads as TGTGCCAGCAGCTATCGACTAGCGGGAGACGGGGAGCTGTTTTTT. It specifies CASSYRLAGDGELFF.